Sequencing of this TCR beta chain was carried out in a study of blood T cell repertoires in COVID-19. Study-wide background: Italy, Spain and the United States were the sources of the convalescent and acute COVID-19 samples. The analysed material was cDNA or gDNA that came from T cells, B-cell-depleted T cells, or PBMCs.

The germline V gene has CDR1 SGHRS and CDR2 YFSETQ. The CDR3 is 12 residues long. Unmatched junction bases numbered 3, after V lost 4 bases and J lost 6 bases. In the original analysis: Estimation of nucleated cell counts relied on the amplification of reference gene primers. The protocol was immunoSEQ multiplex PCR, while the TCRdb copy is restricted to in-frame clones and leaves out a portion. That table gives V, J and clone size, and the DNA gave D and trimming. The sample has roughly 350,000 clones, 85% to 90% seen once. This receptor was obtained from a woman in her forties or fifties with active or convalescent COVID-19. V usage is TRBV5-1 and J usage is TRBJ1-1; 7 positions agree with TRBD1. The sequenced sample consisted of peripheral blood. CDR3 nucleotide sequence: TGCGCCAGCAGCCAGGGGGTCGCTGAAGCTTTCTTT. Translating gives CASSQGVAEAFF.